This TCR beta chain stems from a study of identical twins listed by TCRdb under 2016. With respect to the entire study: TCR alpha and beta repertoires from monozygotic twins, unrelated adults of various ages and cord blood were deep-sequenced to test whether fetal clonotypes persist. To rule out contamination, replicate twin experiments were performed at different times with different library preparation protocols.

Between the V and J ends, shortened by 3 bases and 1 base respectively, the junction contains 16 bases. From the cysteine up to the phenylalanine, the CDR3 has a length of 17 residues. Just the 51-base CDR3 DNA is kept, in frame starting at base 1. With respect to this clonotype: No antigen is known for it. It has no much larger one-base neighbor in the sample; base qualities were not kept.

Preparation of the library involved 5' RACE. Sequenced on an Illumina HiSeq 2000. A universal primer binding site was introduced by template switching, and a unique molecular identifier was present in the final cDNA, enabling accurate counting of TCR cDNA molecules. Specific primers in the conserved constant-segment region were used to synthesize first-strand cDNA for TCR alpha and beta chains. Each cDNA library was double barcoded, with a SMART-Mk sample barcode plus Illumina barcodes, to control for contamination. TruSeq adapter sequences, together with Illumina sample barcodes, were added in two successive PCR steps. The TCR alpha and beta cDNA libraries were sequenced on the Illumina HiSeq platform using custom primers. Regarding the original processing steps: MiGEC processed the raw reads to extract unique molecular identifiers, while MiXCR was used to determine the CDR3 positions. Recombination models were inferred per individual with the repgenHMM and IGoR tools using an EM algorithm. The tcR package in R was used for shared clonotype analysis, with sharing normalized by the product of cloneset sizes. To study raw recombination without the effects of thymic and clonal selection, out-of-frame nonproductive sequences were analyzed. TCRdb reran the public reads through fastp at Q25 and MiXCR, keeping productive beta chains. Each entry is one CDR3 protein sequence, shown with its most common DNA and genes. Here the V and J calls rest on TCRdb's processing, not on the authors' analysis. This sample is represented by 450,000 or so distinct CDR3 sequences; roughly 24% of them were singletons. The ten largest make up over 2.5% of the sample.

Points the paper makes about the study in general: Zero-insertion analyses could be partly confounded by invariant T cells such as MAIT and iNKT, although diverse VJ usage argued against such confounding for most clonotypes. Compared with coincidental sharing between unrelated individuals, out-of-frame TCR alpha sequences shared between twins showed an excess of sequences with low generation probability. Fewer insertions were carried by abundant cord blood beta clonotypes; a weaker similar trend was observed in young adult naive repertoires, while no such trend was observed in memory repertoires. Because the same donors could not be followed over many years, the conclusions depended on cross-sectional statistical analysis. In beta out-of-frame sequences, excess twin sharing was weaker, because having fewer shared sequences lowered the signal-to-noise ratio. Recombination models systematically underestimated out-of-frame TCR alpha sharing in monozygotic twins but agreed with sharing between unrelated individuals.

Every donor in the study was a healthy Caucasian. The twin cohort consisted of three pairs of female monozygotic twins, all aged roughly 18 to 30 years. CD4+ and CD8+ T cell populations were isolated with positive isolation kits from Invitrogen. This sample was shared with a second study, whose subject was T cells expressing NK-cell markers. That second report states: TCR beta-chain repertoires were profiled in sorted CD3+CD56+NKG2C+, CD3+CD56+NKG2C- and CD3+CD56-NKG2C+ T-cell subsets from several donors. Of the eight sequenced donors, seven were found to be HCMV-seropositive and one was found to be HCMV-seronegative. To restrict sorting to alphabetaTCR-expressing T cells, an anti-gammadeltaTCR antibody was added in several experiments. In six donors, the dominant CD3+CD56+NKG2C+ clonotypes ranked among the top 10 CD8+ clonotypes, making up roughly 1.0-8% of CD8+ T cells. Those dominant clonotypes were again the most abundant among CD3+CD56-NKG2C+ cells in a handful of donors, at about 25-60.1%. It remained unclear whether the expanded NKG2C-expressing T cell clones were specific for HCMV antigens. The eight sequenced donors were randomly selected healthy volunteers, three men and five women. To determine HCMV serostatus, a commercial ELISA kit was used to detect HCMV-specific IgG in serum. Reads were demultiplexed and grouped by UMI with MIGEC, and clonotypes were assembled and quantified with MiTCR. Only TCR cDNA sequences supported by at least two reads were kept to exclude erroneous sequences. The tcR package was used for downstream repertoire analysis, and clonotypes were matched across fractions by CDR3 nucleotide sequence plus V segment. VDJmatch was used to annotate antigen specificity against VDJdb, with one amino acid substitution in CDR3 allowed.

Sequenced material: CD4+ T cells sorted from blood. The chain is assembled from TRBV12-3 or TRBV12-4 and TRBJ2-1; perhaps TRBD2 is the D gene, with 6 bases matching. This receptor was taken from a woman aged 18-35 years in good health. CDR3 protein: CASSFPTSGVSYNEQFF. The bases are TGTGCCAGCAGTTTTCCGACTTCGGGGGTTTCCTACAATGAGCAGTTCTTC.